One T cell receptor (beta chain) is described in this entry. CDR3 size: 13 residues. V lost 5 bases and J 9 bases, leaving 16 bases between the germline ends. CDR1 and CDR2 (germline): SNHLY, FYNNEI. The data originate from a study of blood T cell repertoires in COVID-19. Study-wide context: Acute-phase and convalescent COVID-19 samples originated in the United States, Italy and Spain.

Methods used by the authors: The authors estimated nucleated cell counts from reference gene primer amplification. Data came from immunoSEQ multiplex PCR; TCRdb stores just in-frame clones and leaves some out. The DNA gave D and trimming, while V, J and clone size come from that table. The sample gives around 180,000 clones, roughly 82% of which show up once; 4.5% to 5.5% is in the top ten. This TCR was recovered from a woman aged 25 to 45 with acute or convalescent COVID-19. Sequenced sample: peripheral blood. V and J are TRBV2 and TRBJ1-2; no clear D. CDR3 loop: CASSWKGPGSYTF. CDR3 nucleotide sequence: TGTGCCAGCAGTTGGAAGGGCCCCGGGAGCTACACCTTC.